What follows are 9 T cell receptor beta chains derived from one specimen sequenced in a study of Ad26.COV2.S vaccination and SARS-CoV-2 variants (dated by TCRdb to the early 2020s). This specimen's treatment or condition label, interpreted: around 19 received Ad26.COV2.S at low or high dose, single or two shots; a few received placebo; per-sample allocation not given. For vaccine and placebo recipients, the sequenced repertoires came from samples collected on day 63 after the first injection. Library prep was done by the immunoSEQ multiplex PCR assay. TCRdb mirrors the immuneACCESS table, restricted to in-frame sequences. Some clones are absent from its copies; in checked studies, under half trace to an unresolved V gene, and the reason for the others is unknown. This sample is represented by more than 300,000 clones; 80% to 90% of them were singletons. Around 4.5% of the sample lies in the top ten.

Sequenced material: peripheral blood, taken in a trial of Ad26.COV2.S vaccine versus placebo. These receptors all stem from a person aged 18 to 65 who received the Ad26.COV2.S COVID-19 vaccine or a placebo.

This sequence joins TRBV4-1 and TRBJ1-2; 9 bases are a match to TRBD1. After removal of 4 bases from V and 6 bases from J, the junction contained 6 bases not matched to a gene. Germline V gene sequence: CDR1 MGHRA, CDR2 YSYEKL. The CDR3 is made up of 14 amino acids. Here the CDR3 DNA reads TGCGCCAGCAGCCGAAACCGGGACAGGGATGGCTACACCTTC. Residues: CASSRNRDRDGYTF.

The V gene is TRBV7-9, the J gene TRBJ1-5; 7 positions agree with TRBD1. V was pared by 1 base and J by 0 bases, with 9 bases of the junction left unmatched. CDR1 is SEHNR and CDR2 is FQNEAQ in the germline V gene (reference sequence). The CDR3 spans 18 residues. DNA of the CDR3: TGTGCCAGCAGCTTAGGCACGACAGGGACGTATAGCAATCAGCCCCAGCATTTT. Protein sequence: CASSLGTTGTYSNQPQHF.

The chain links TRBV18 to TRBJ2-7, with D unresolved. Deletions cut 8 bases from V and 0 bases from J, with 11 bases between. Germline-derived CDR1 and CDR2 are KGHSH and LQKENI. The CDR3 totals 13 residues. The CDR3 DNA follows: TGTGCCAGCACTCCCAGTAGCTCCTACGAGCAGTACTTC. It specifies CASTPSSSYEQYF.

The chain is built from TRBV29-1 and TRBJ2-7; 7 bases agree with TRBD2. The V and J ends lost 6 bases and 7 bases, in that order; junction bases with no gene match: 12. This CDR3 is 13 amino acids long. The germline CDR1 and CDR2 sequences are SQVTM and ANQGSEA. The CDR3 DNA sequence: TGCAGCGTGGACCGGGTAGCGGGTGGTGAGCAGTACTTC. The encoded protein is CSVDRVAGGEQYF.

The CDR3: CASRGHYGYTF. The CDR3 bases are TGTGCCAGCAGGGGGCACTATGGCTACACCTTC. V gene TRBV28 combines with J gene TRBJ1-2; D perhaps matches TRBD1 (5 bases). Trimming left V 6 bases short and J 3 bases short, with 5 bases between. This CDR3 spans 11 amino acids. The germline CDR1 and CDR2 sequences are MDHEN and SYDVKM.

The chain is built from TRBV2 and TRBJ1-6; D possibly corresponds to TRBD1 (6 bases). Trimming removed 10 bases at V and 4 bases at J, with 11 bases between. The CDR3 spans 13 residues. Germline V CDR1 and CDR2: SNHLY, FYNNEI. The CDR3 reads CATIGQYNSPLHF. The CDR3 nucleotides read TGTGCCACCATTGGACAGTATAATTCACCCCTCCACTTT.

The chain joins TRBV28 to TRBJ2-3, with D unclear. The CDR3 runs 13 residues. Germline V lookup: CDR1 MDHEN, CDR2 SYDVKM. V was pared by 2 bases and J by 0 bases, with 3 bases between. DNA of the CDR3: TGTGCCAGCAGTTTACATAGCACAGATACGCAGTATTTT. It translates to CASSLHSTDTQYF. Complete variable domain (other parts from reference TRBV28 and TRBJ2-3): DVKVTQSSRYLVKRTGEKVFLECVQDMDHENMFWYRQDPGLGLRLIYFSYDVKMKEKGDIPEGYSVSREKKERFSLILESASTNQTSMYLCASSLHSTDTQYFGPGTRLTVL.

The chain recombines TRBV27 with TRBJ1-5, with TRBD1 matching 11 bases. Trimming removed 5 bases from V and 6 bases from J; junction bases left unmatched: 9. Germline assignment: CDR1 MNHEY and CDR2 SMNVEV (reference sequence). There are 16 residues in the CDR3. The CDR3 sequence is CASSPKGQGAGQPQHF. For the CDR3, the DNA is TGTGCCAGCAGTCCCAAAGGACAGGGGGCAGGTCAGCCCCAGCATTTT.

This clone has a handful of counts. The V call is TRBV25-1, the J call TRBJ1-1; a possible D gene is TRBD1 (5 bases). The V and J ends lost 3 bases and 5 bases respectively, with 10 bases between them. CDR3 length equals 13 residues. CDR1 MGHDK and CDR2 SYGVNS come from the germline V gene. Here the CDR3 reads CASSEPGRTEAFF. CDR3 DNA sequence: TGTGCCAGCAGTGAGCCGGGGCGGACTGAAGCTTTCTTT.